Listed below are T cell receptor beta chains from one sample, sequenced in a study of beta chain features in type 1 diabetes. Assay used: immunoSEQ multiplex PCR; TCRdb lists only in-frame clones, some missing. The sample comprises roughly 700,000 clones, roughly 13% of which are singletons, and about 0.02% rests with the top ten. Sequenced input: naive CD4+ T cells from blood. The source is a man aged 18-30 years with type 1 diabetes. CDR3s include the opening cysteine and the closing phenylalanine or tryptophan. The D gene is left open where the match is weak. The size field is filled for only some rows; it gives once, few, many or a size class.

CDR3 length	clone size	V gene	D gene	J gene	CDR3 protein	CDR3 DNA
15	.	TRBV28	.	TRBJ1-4	CASSLWQGVVEKLFF	TGTGCCAGCAGTTTATGGCAGGGAGTGGTGGAAAAACTGTTTTTT
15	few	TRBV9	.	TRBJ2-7	CASSVGPQHSYEQYF	TGTGCCAGCAGCGTGGGACCACAACACTCCTACGAGCAGTACTTC
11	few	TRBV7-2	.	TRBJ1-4	CASSFSEKLFF	TGTGCCAGCAGCTTTTCCGAAAAACTGTTTTTT
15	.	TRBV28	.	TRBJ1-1	CASTAYGQWGTEAFF	TGTGCCAGCACCGCCTACGGACAGTGGGGCACTGAAGCTTTCTTT
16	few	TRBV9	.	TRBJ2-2	CASSVGGGHTPGELFF	TGTGCCAGCAGCGTAGGCGGGGGCCATACACCCGGGGAGCTGTTTTTT
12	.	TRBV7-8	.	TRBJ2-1	CASSSLGNEQFF	TGTGCCAGCAGCTCCCTGGGGAATGAGCAGTTCTTC
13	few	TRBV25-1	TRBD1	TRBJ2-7	CASSGTGAPEQYF	TGTGCCAGCAGTGGGACAGGGGCCCCCGAGCAGTACTTC
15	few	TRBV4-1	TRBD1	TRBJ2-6	CASSPQGAGANVLTF	TGCGCCAGCAGCCCTCAGGGGGCTGGGGCCAACGTCCTGACTTTC
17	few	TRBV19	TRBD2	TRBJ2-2	CASISSGGASPTGELFF	TGTGCCAGTATTTCTAGCGGGGGGGCCTCACCCACCGGGGAGCTGTTTTTT
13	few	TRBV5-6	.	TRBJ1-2	CASSSLLQDGYTF	TGTGCCAGCAGCTCCCTTTTGCAGGATGGCTACACCTTC
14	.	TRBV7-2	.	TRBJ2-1	CAGKAGLIYNEQFF	TGTGCCGGAAAGGCCGGGCTAATCTACAATGAGCAGTTCTTC
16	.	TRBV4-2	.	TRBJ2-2	CASSQDLGLATGELFF	TGTGCCAGCAGCCAAGATCTGGGTTTGGCGACCGGGGAGCTGTTTTTT
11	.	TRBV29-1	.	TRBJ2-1	CSATGVDEQFF	TGCAGCGCCACGGGGGTAGATGAGCAGTTCTTC
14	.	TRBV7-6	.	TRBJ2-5	CASSLNTGKETQYF	TGTGCCAGCAGCTTGAACACAGGGAAAGAGACCCAGTACTTC
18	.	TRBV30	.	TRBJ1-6	CAWSVDSYLYPYNSPLHF	TGTGCCTGGAGTGTGGACAGTTACCTATACCCCTATAATTCACCCCTCCACTTT
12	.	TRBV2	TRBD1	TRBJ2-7	CASSSTGAEQYF	TGTGCCAGCAGCTCGACAGGGGCCGAGCAGTACTTC
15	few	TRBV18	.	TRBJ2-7	CASSPPGRSSYEQYF	TGTGCCAGCTCACCCCCCGGACGGAGCTCCTACGAGCAGTACTTC
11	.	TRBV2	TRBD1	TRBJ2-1	CATLDRGEQFF	TGTGCCACCTTAGACAGGGGTGAGCAGTTCTTC
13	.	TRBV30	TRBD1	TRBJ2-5	CAWSLGGSKTQYF	TGTGCCTGGAGTCTAGGGGGCTCGAAGACCCAGTACTTC
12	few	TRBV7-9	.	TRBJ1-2	CASSLVEDGYTF	TGTGCCAGCAGCTTAGTAGAGGATGGCTACACCTTC
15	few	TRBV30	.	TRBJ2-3	CAWSVPGLNTDTQYF	TGTGCCTGGAGTGTACCGGGGCTTAACACAGATACGCAGTATTTT
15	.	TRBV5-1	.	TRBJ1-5	CASSPLGTPGQPQHF	TGCGCCAGCAGCCCGCTGGGGACGCCTGGTCAGCCCCAGCATTTT
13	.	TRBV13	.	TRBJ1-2	CASSLADSYGYTF	TGTGCCAGCAGCTTGGCGGACAGCTATGGCTACACCTTC
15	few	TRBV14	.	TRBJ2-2	CASSHRGPNTGELFF	TGTGCCAGCAGCCACCGGGGGCCGAACACCGGGGAGCTGTTTTTT
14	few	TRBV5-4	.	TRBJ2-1	CASSLTGSYNEQFF	TGTGCCAGCAGCTTGACAGGCTCCTACAATGAGCAGTTCTTC
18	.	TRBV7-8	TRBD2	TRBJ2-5	CASSLEGLAGAPGGTQYF	TGTGCCAGCAGCTTAGAAGGACTAGCGGGGGCCCCCGGGGGGACCCAGTACTTC
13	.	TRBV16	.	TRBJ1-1	CASSQQDSTEAFF	TGTGCCAGCAGCCAACAGGACAGCACTGAAGCTTTCTTT
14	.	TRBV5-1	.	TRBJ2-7	CASSFGAGLYEQYF	TGCGCCAGCAGCTTTGGGGCAGGGCTCTACGAGCAGTACTTC
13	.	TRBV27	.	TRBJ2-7	CASSLGPPYEQYF	TGTGCCAGCAGTTTAGGACCACCCTACGAGCAGTACTTC
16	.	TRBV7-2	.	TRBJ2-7	CASSAGQGGSAYEQYF	TGTGCCAGCAGCGCTGGCCAGGGGGGATCCGCCTACGAGCAGTACTTC
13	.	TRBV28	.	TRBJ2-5	CASSSFNQETQYF	TGTGCCAGCAGTTCCTTTAACCAAGAGACCCAGTACTTC
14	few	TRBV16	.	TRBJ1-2	CASSQLASEYGYTF	TGTGCCAGCAGCCAATTGGCCAGTGAATATGGCTACACCTTC
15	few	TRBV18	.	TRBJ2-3	CASSSAQGKTDTQYF	TGTGCCAGCTCCTCAGCTCAGGGGAAGACAGATACGCAGTATTTT
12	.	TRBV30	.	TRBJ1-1	CAWSGMNTEAFF	TGTGCCTGGAGTGGCATGAACACTGAAGCTTTCTTT
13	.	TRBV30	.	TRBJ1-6	CAWSRSGDSPLHF	TGTGCCTGGAGTCGGTCCGGAGATTCACCCCTCCACTTT